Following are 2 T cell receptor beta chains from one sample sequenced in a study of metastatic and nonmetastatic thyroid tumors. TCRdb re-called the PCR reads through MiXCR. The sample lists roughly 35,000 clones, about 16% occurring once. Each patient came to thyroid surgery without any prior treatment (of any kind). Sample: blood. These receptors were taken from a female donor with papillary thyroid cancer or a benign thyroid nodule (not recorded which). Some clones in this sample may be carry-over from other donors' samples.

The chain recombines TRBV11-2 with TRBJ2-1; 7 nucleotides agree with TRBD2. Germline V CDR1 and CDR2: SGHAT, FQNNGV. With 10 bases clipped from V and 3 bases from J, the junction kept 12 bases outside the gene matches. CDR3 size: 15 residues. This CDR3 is CAIILQRTSYNEQFF. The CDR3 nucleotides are TGTGCCATCATCTTACAACGGACTAGCTACAATGAGCAGTTCTTC.

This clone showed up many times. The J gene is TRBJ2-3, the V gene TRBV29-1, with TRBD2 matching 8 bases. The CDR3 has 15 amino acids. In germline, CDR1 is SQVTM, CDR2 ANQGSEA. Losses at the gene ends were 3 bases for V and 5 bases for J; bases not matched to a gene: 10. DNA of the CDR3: TGCAGCGTTGATTCCGGGGGGGTCTTTTTAGATACGCAGTATTTT. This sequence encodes CSVDSGGVFLDTQYF.